The source of this T cell receptor (beta chain) is a study of identical twins. This clonotype has just a few counts. Antigen unknown. Everyone who gave samples was a healthy Caucasian. TCRdb recomputed calls from the 5' RACE reads with MiXCR, one row per CDR3 protein. The sample consists of about 210,000 distinct CDR3 sequences, less than 10% of them appearing once. Study-level findings and limits: Part of the zero-insertion signal could reflect confounding by invariant MAIT and iNKT cells. Abundant cord blood beta clonotypes carried fewer insertions; memory repertoires showed none. Weaker excess twin sharing was seen among beta out-of-frame sequences.

J gave up 4 bases and V 7 bases, and 6 bases lay outside the gene matches. This CDR3 is 13 amino acids long. Material for sequencing was memory (CD45RO+) T cells sorted from blood. V and J are TRBV12-3 or TRBV12-4 and TRBJ1-1; 7 bases align to TRBD1. The TCR originated in a woman younger than 30 in good health. The CDR3 sequence: CASTPGGATEAFF. The DNA for the CDR3 is TGTGCCAGCACCCCAGGGGGGGCCACTGAAGCTTTCTTT.